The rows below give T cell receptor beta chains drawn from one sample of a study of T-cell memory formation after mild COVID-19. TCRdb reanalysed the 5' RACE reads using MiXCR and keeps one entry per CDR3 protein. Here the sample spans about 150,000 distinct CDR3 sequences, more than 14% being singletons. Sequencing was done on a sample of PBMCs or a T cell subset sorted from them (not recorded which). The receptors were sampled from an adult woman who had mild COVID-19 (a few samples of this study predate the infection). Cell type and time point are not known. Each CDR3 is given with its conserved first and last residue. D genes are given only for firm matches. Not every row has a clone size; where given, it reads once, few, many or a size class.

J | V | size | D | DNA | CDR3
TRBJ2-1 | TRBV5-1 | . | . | TGCGCCAGCAGCTTGGGGACTGGGAGCTCCTACAATGAGCAGTTCTTC | CASSLGTGSSYNEQFF
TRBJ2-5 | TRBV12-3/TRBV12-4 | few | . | TGTGCCAGCAACCCCCCTTTGTTGGGTCCAGGGGCTACGGAGACCCAGTACTTC | CASNPPLLGPGATETQYF
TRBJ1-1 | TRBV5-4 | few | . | TGTGCCAGCAGCTCTGTCCACTCGACAGACACTGAAGCTTTCTTT | CASSSVHSTDTEAFF
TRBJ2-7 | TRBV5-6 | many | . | TGTGCCAGCAGTGGGTTAACAGGGTCGGTCGAGCAGTACTTC | CASSGLTGSVEQYF
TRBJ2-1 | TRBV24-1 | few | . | TGTGCCACCAGTGATCGGAATGAGCAGTTCTTC | CATSDRNEQFF
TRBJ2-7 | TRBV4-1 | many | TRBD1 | TGCGCCAGCAGCCGGACAGGATCCTACGAGCAGTACTTC | CASSRTGSYEQYF
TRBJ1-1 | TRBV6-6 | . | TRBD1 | TGTGGAGTGTCAGGGGGCCGGGGGAACACTGAAGCTTTCTTT | CGVSGGRGNTEAFF
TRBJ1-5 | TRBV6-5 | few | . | TGTGCCAGCAGACTACAGGGTGATGGCAATCAGCCCCAGCATTTT | CASRLQGDGNQPQHF
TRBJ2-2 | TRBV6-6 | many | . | TGTGCCAGCAGTTTTGGATTAGACGGGGAGCTGTTTTTT | CASSFGLDGELFF
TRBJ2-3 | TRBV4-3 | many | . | TGCGCCAGCAGCCAAGAAATCCAGGGCACAGATACGCAGTATTTT | CASSQEIQGTDTQYF
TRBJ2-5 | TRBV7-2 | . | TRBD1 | TGTGCCAGCAGCCCTCAAGGACAGGGGGCGCGAGCGCAGAGTTACTTC | CASSPQGQGARAQSYF
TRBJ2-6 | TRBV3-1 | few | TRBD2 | TGTGCCAGCAGCCAAGTTGCGGGAGGGACACCTGGGGCCAACGTCCTGACTTTC | CASSQVAGGTPGANVLTF
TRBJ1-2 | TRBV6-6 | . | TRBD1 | TGTGCCAGCAGTTACTCGCCGGGACAGGGCTACTATGGCTACACCTTC | CASSYSPGQGYYGYTF
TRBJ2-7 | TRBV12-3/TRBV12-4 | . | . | TGTGCCAGCACCCGCATGACTGAGCAGTACTTC | CASTRMTEQYF
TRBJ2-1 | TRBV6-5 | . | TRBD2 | TGTGCCAGCAGTTACGAAGCGGGAGGCATCAATGAGCAGTTCTTC | CASSYEAGGINEQFF
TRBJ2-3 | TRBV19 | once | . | TGTGCCAGTAGGCGGGGTCCCACAGATACGCAGTATTTT | CASRRGPTDTQYF
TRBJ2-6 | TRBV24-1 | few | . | TGTGCCACCAGTGATCCCGGGACGGGAGACTCTGGGGCCAACGTCCTGACTTTC | CATSDPGTGDSGANVLTF
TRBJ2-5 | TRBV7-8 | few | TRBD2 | TGTGCCAGCAGCGCTACTAGCGGGACGGGTGAGACCCAGTACTTC | CASSATSGTGETQYF
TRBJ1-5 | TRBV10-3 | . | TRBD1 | TGTGCCATCAGCGAGACAGGGGGTCAGCCCCAGCATTTT | CAISETGGQPQHF
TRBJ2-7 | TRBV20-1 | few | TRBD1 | TGCAGTGCTAGAGACCGGGACAGGGGCATCTACGAGCAGTACTTC | CSARDRDRGIYEQYF
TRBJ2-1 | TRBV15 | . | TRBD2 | TGTGCCACCAGCAGAGATCGCTCTAGCGGGAGGGTTAATGAGCAGTTCTTC | CATSRDRSSGRVNEQFF
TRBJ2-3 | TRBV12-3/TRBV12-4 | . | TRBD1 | TGTGCCAGCAGTCCAAGGACAGGGACAGATACGCAGTATTTT | CASSPRTGTDTQYF
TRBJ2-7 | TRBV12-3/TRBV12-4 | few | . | TGTGCCAGCAGTTCCGTAGGGACTCGCGAGCAGTACTTC | CASSSVGTREQYF
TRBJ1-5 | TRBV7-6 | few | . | TGTGCCAGCAGCTTGGAACCCGGGGGGGAAGTTAGCAATCAGCCCCAGCATTTT | CASSLEPGGEVSNQPQHF
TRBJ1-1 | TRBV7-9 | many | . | TGTGCCAGCAGCTTAGAAGGGGTTGAAGCTTTCTTT | CASSLEGVEAFF
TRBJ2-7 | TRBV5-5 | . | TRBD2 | TGTGCCAGCAGCGAGGGGACTAGCGCAGCCTACGAGCAGTACTTC | CASSEGTSAAYEQYF
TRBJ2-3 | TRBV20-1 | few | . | TGCAGTGCTAGCGGACTCAGCACAGATACGCAGTATTTT | CSASGLSTDTQYF